The present T cell receptor (beta chain) was sequenced within a study of T cell repertoires in ileal Crohn's disease. Across the study: Operated complications were stricturing disease (about 60%) and penetrating disease (approximately 39%).

Method: immunoSEQ multiplex PCR; TCRdb's copy keeps in-frame clones and lacks some. The sample contains 9,500 to 15,000 clones, around 81% of which appear only once. In this sample, this clone turned up once. CDR1 and CDR2 from the germline V gene are WSHSY and SAAADI. With V trimmed by 3 bases and J by 4 bases, 2 bases remained unmatched. The length of the CDR3 is 14 residues. The chain recombines TRBV10-2 with TRBJ2-1, with 8 bases fitting TRBD1. The receptor was derived from an adult with Crohn's disease. The sequenced sample was ileal tissue. The CDR3 spells CASSDRGLYNEQFF. DNA of the CDR3: TGCGCCAGCAGTGACAGGGGGCTTTACAATGAGCAGTTCTTC.